This TCR beta chain is from a study of radiation and T cells in renal cell carcinoma. On this clone: What it binds is unknown.

Time point specified: baseline pretreatment blood. Documented treatment: 15 Gy SBRT to primary tumor, nephrectomy 4 weeks later. After SBRT, blood was collected at 2 and 4 weeks, plus baseline. Clear cell pathology was present in this patient's renal cell carcinoma. Using immunoSEQ multiplex PCR, the repertoire was profiled, and TCRdb retains in-frame clones only, with some absent. Seen here are more than 75,000 clones, about four fifths observed once, and the top ten hold roughly 6.8%. The CDR3 consists of 14 residues. Trimming left V 1 base short and J 8 bases short, with 12 bases between. CDR1 is LNHDA and CDR2 is SQIVND in the germline V gene (reference sequence). The study's findings and limits: Without pretreatment biopsies, baseline tumor clonotype presence was undetermined.

Sequences were derived from blood, sampled from a patient whose treatment included radiotherapy and nephrectomy. This receptor was identified in a man in his 60s with renal cell carcinoma. The chain employs TRBV19 and TRBJ2-4, with D perhaps being TRBD1 or TRBD2 (5 bases each). The CDR3 loop reads CASSIGDRRDIQYF. In nucleotides, the CDR3 is TGTGCCAGTAGTATAGGGGACCGAAGGGACATTCAGTACTTC.